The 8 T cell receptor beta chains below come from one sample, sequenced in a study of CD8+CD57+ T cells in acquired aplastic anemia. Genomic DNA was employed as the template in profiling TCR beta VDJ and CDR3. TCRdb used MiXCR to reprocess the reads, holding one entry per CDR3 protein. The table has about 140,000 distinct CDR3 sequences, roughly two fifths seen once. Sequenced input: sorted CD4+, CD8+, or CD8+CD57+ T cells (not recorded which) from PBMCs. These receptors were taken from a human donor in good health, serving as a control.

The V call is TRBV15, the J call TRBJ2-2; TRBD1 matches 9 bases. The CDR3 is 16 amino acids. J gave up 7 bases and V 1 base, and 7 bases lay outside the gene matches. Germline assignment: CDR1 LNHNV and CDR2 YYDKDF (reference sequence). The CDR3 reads CATSRGGTGSRGELFF. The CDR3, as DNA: TGTGCCACCAGCAGAGGAGGGACAGGGAGCCGCGGGGAGCTGTTTTTT.

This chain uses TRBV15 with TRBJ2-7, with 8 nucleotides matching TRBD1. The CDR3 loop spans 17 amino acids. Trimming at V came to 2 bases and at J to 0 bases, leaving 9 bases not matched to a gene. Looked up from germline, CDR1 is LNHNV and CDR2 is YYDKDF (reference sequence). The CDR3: CATSRTGGHPFSYEQYF. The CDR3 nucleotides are TGTGCCACCAGCAGAACAGGGGGTCACCCCTTCTCCTACGAGCAGTACTTC.

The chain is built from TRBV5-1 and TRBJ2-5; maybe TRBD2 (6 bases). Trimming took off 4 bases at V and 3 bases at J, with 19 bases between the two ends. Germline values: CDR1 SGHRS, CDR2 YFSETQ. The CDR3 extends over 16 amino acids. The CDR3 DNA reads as TGCGCCAGCAGCCCGCCCGGTCGGGGGAACGAAGAGACCCAGTACTTC. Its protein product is CASSPPGRGNEETQYF.

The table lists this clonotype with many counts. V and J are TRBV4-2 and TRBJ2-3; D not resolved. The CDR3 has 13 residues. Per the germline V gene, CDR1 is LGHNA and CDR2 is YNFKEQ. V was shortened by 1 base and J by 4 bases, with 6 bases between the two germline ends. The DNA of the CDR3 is TGTGCCAGCAGCCAAGGTCTAGCAGATACGCAGTATTTT. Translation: CASSQGLADTQYF.

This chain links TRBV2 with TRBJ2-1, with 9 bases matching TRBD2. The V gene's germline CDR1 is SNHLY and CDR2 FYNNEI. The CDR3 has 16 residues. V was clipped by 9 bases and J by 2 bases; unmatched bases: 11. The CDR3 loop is CARRGGAGGPYNEQFF. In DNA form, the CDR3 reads TGTGCCAGGAGGGGGGGGGCGGGAGGGCCCTACAATGAGCAGTTCTTC.

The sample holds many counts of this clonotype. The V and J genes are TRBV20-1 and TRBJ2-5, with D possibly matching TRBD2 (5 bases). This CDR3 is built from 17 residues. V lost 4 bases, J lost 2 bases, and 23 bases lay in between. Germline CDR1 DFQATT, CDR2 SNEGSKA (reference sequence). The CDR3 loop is CSAISRGSNRLQETQYF. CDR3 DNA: TGCAGTGCTATCTCCCGAGGGAGTAACCGCTTACAAGAGACCCAGTACTTC.

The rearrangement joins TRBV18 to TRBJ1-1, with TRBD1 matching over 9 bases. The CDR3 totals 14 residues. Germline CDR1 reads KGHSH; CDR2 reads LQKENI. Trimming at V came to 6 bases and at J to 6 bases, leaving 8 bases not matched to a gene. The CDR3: CASSSGQGVAEAFF. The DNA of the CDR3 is TGTGCCAGCTCCTCGGGACAGGGTGTGGCTGAAGCTTTCTTT.

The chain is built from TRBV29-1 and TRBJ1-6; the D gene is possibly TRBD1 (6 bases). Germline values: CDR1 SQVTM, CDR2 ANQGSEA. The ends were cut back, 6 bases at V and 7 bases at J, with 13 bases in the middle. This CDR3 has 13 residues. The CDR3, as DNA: TGCAGCGTCGCCGGGACAATGAATTCACCCCTCCACTTT. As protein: CSVAGTMNSPLHF.